This T cell receptor (beta chain) originates from a study of regulatory T cells in long-lasting Graves disease. To note about this clonotype: The conserved closing phenylalanine or tryptophan is absent in this CDR3, likely reflecting a read error.

Arm-PCR of CDR3 regions with iRepertoire HTBI primers generated TCR beta libraries. TCRdb reprocessed the multiplex PCR reads with MiXCR, giving one entry per CDR3 protein. The sample carries a few hundred thousand distinct CDR3 sequences, roughly 23% recorded once. Per the germline V gene, CDR1 is SNHLY and CDR2 is FYNNEI. V gave up 6 bases and J gave up 4 bases, with 15 bases separating them. The CDR3 consists of 15 residues. Documented time point: persistent/refractory GD, antithyroid drugs over 5 years with positive TRAb. RNA extracted from PBMCs served as the sequencing template. The J gene is TRBJ2-2, the V gene TRBV2; tentatively, D is TRBD1 or TRBD2 (6 bases each). This TCR was sampled from a woman aged 40 to 49 with Graves disease. Here the sequenced sample was peripheral blood mononuclear cells (PBMCs), taken when the disease was refractory, from a patient treated with antithyroid drugs. The CDR3 region is CASRRRGVGTGELFL. CDR3 nucleotides: TGTGCCAGCAGGAGGAGGGGGGTAGGCACCGGGGAGCTGTTTCTT.